The entry below gives a single T cell receptor beta chain sequence along with its context. The data derive from a study of blood T cell repertoires in COVID-19. Original handling: Quantification of nucleated cells was approximated via reference gene primer amplification. Method: immunoSEQ multiplex PCR; TCRdb's copy keeps in-frame clones and lacks some. V, J and clone size reflect that table, while D and trimming were determined from the DNA. The sample holds around 300,000 clones, over 80% seen once. The trim removed 5 bases at V and 7 bases at J, leaving 10 bases unmatched. CDR1 and CDR2 (germline): SQVTM, ANQGSEA. This CDR3 spans 13 amino acids.

The genes are TRBV29-1 and TRBJ2-5, with 7 bases aligning to TRBD1. This TCR was recovered from a woman between 50 and 59 years old with COVID-19, enrolled during active disease. The sample was peripheral blood. CDR3 amino acids: CSVLTGTRATQYF. Here the CDR3 DNA reads TGCAGCGTTTTGACAGGGACACGAGCGACCCAGTACTTC.